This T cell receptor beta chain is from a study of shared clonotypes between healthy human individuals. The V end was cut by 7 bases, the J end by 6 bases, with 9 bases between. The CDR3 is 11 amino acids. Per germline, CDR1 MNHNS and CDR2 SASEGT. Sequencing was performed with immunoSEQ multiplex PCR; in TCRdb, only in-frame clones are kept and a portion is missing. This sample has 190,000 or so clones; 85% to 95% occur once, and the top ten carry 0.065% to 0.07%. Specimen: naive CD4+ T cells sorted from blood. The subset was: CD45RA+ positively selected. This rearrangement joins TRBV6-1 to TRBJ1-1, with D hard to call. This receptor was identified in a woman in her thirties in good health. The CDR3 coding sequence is TGTGCCAGCACCCAGGAGGCTGAAGCTTTCTTT. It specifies CASTQEAEAFF.